The clone carrying this TCR beta chain was observed a few times. The target antigen is unknown. Germline V gives CDR1 LGHDT, CDR2 YNNKEL (reference sequence). V gave up 4 bases and J gave up 3 bases; unmatched junction bases: 5. There are 16 residues in the CDR3. The source of the sample is a study of T-cell reconstitution after alpha-beta-depleted transplantation in children. Study results and caveats: Newly produced T cells mostly accounted for T-cell counts and diversity one year post-transplant. Surviving thymic progenitors and recipient T cells were the source of high TCRbeta diversity at day 60 in some patients.

A TCRbeta library incorporating unique molecular identifiers was prepared. TCRdb recomputed calls from the PCR reads with MiXCR, one row per CDR3 protein. This sample has fewer than 250,000 distinct CDR3 sequences, with under 20% found just once. The material was PBMCs, mostly from graft donor cells, obtained 360 days after TCRalphabeta/CD19-depleted stem cell transplant. The clonotype comes from a male patient aged 2 to 9 who had a stem cell transplant for acute lymphoblastic leukemia, so the T cells may come from the graft donor. V usage is TRBV3-1 and J usage is TRBJ2-5, with 13 bases lining up with TRBD2. The CDR3 DNA reads as TGTGCCAGCAGCCCAACCGGACTAGCGGGGGAAGAGACCCAGTACTTC. It is translated as CASSPTGLAGEETQYF.